The rows below give T cell receptor beta chains drawn from one sample of a study of blood T cell repertoires in COVID-19. Assay used: immunoSEQ multiplex PCR; TCRdb lists only in-frame clones, some missing. The table includes 210,000 or so clones, about 90% detected once. The sample taken for sequencing was peripheral blood. Every receptor here comes from a middle-aged man with active or convalescent COVID-19. CDR3s leave out the opening cysteine and the closing phenylalanine or tryptophan.

v_call: TRBV27
cdr3_aa: ASSKLGGTTDTQY

v_call: TRBV2
cdr3_aa: ASSGQSSYEQY

v_call: TRBV11-2
cdr3_aa: ASSQASLGAGEQY

v_call: TRBV7-9
cdr3_aa: ASSPGEPNTEAF

v_call: TRBV19
cdr3_aa: ASNFGGAGTVNEKLF

v_call: TRBV6-5
cdr3_aa: ASTGQGANSPLH

v_call: TRBV2
cdr3_aa: ASSGTGPDTQY

v_call: TRBV28
cdr3_aa: ASSSGTSSYEQY

v_call: TRBV27
cdr3_aa: ASSLLSSGGGNEQF

v_call: TRBV27
cdr3_aa: ASSFAGGGYT

v_call: TRBV12-3/TRBV12-4
cdr3_aa: ASSLGLNNEQF

v_call: TRBV5-1
cdr3_aa: ASSWSQVLSYNEQF

v_call: TRBV28
cdr3_aa: ASSSPGQGSYEQY

v_call: TRBV28
cdr3_aa: ASSGTGILGHEQY

v_call: TRBV27
cdr3_aa: ASSLHGEGEAF

v_call: TRBV19
cdr3_aa: ASSISGRGSTEAF

v_call: TRBV10-3
cdr3_aa: ATLAGGGEGNQPQH

v_call: TRBV6-6
cdr3_aa: ASSYIQGTQY

v_call: TRBV2
cdr3_aa: ATSRGTQGTQY

v_call: TRBV10-2
cdr3_aa: ASTRDRGFTGNTIY

v_call: TRBV5-1
cdr3_aa: ASSSRSGRGYTEAF

v_call: TRBV4-1
cdr3_aa: ASSQELGLVPETQY

v_call: TRBV4-2
cdr3_aa: ASSLSDSYGYT

v_call: TRBV19
cdr3_aa: ASSLLTGFGQPQH

v_call: TRBV25-1
cdr3_aa: ASSDAGGIPEKLF